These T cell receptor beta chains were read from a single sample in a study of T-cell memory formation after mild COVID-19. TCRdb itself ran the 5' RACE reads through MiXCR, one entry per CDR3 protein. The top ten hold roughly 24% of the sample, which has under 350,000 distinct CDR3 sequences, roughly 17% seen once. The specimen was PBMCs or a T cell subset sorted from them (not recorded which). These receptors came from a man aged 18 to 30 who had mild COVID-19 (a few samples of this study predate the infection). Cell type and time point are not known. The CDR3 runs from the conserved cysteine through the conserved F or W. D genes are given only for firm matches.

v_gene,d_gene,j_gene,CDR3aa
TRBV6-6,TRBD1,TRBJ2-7,CASSPVRTGGTYEQYF
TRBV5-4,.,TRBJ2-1,CASSPEGTSSYNEQFF
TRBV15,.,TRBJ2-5,CATSRGSGIQETQYF
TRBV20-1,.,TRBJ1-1,CSARDGGRTNTEAFF
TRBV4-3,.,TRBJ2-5,CATPDLPQETQYF
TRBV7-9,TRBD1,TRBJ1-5,CASSLEDRGLGQPQHF
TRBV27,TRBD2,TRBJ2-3,CASRITSGYTDTQYF
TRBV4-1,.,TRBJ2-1,CASSQASEQFF
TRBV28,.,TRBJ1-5,CASTWVRNQPQHF
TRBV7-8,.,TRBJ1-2,CASSPSAGSYGYTF
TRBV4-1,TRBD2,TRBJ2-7,CASSQAAGGFYEQYF
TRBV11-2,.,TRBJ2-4,CASSPSPRGAKNIQYF
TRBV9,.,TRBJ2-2,CASSSNMGGRKTGELFF
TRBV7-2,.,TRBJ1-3,CASSLAGPVDTIYF
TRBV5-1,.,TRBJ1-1,CASSLGGSWNTEAFF
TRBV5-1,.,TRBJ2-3,CASSLTRGGTTDTQYF
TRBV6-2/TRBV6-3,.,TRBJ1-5,CASSYLGTENQPQHF
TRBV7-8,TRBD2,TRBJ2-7,CASSSGLAVHEQYF
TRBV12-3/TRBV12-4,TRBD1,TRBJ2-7,CASSSGTGGFEQYF
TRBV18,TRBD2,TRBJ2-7,CASSPGTSGIYEQYF
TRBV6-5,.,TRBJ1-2,CASSYRGSSYGYTF
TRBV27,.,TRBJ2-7,CASSFGRGYEQYF
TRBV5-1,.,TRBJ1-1,CASSLGQGPRGAFF
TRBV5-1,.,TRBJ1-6,CASSLSDGNSPLHF
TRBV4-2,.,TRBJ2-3,CASSQGGSGDTQYF
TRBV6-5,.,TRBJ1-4,CASSYISTNEKLFF
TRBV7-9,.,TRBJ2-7,CASSSDISASYEQYF
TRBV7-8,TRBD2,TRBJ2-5,CASSLRTSGSQETQYF
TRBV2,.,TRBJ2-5,CASRPEETQYF
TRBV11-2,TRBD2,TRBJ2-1,CASSLLRSGGGNEQFF
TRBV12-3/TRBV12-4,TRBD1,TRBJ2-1,CASCSGTGVLRQFF
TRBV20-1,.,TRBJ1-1,CSAKQENTEAFF
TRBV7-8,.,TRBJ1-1,CASSLFSGNTEAFF
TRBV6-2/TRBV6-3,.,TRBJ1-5,CASRQSYRILHF
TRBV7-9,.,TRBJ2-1,CASVPLRVGYNEQFF
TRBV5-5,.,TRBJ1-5,CASSLTGLSNQPQHF
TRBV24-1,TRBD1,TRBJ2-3,CATSDRTGGVDTQYF
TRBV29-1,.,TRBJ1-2,CSVEPDRRGGYTF
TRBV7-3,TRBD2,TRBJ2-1,CASGGGTSINEQFF
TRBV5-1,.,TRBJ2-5,CASSLLARQETQYF
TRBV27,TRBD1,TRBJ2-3,CASSVRDRGRGDTQYF
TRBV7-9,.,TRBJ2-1,CASRQTQGPDEQFF
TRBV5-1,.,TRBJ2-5,CASSLAPDPQTQYF
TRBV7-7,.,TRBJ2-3,CASSFWGQDTQYF
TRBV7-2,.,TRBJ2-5,CASSLVGHMETQYF
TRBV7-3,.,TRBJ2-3,CASSYVRGAGTDTQYF
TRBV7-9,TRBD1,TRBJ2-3,CASSFSGQGVRASTDTQYF
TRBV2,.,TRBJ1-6,CASSVRAPNSPLHF